The present T cell receptor (beta chain) was sequenced within a study of cytomegalovirus exposure and HLA in healthy donors. On the study more broadly: The Caucasian-associated ancestry cluster contained 65% to 85% of the approximately 400 genotyped donors. Study-wide results and caveats: The study labeled 180 or so TCR beta chains cytomegalovirus-associated. Later analysis revealed greater clonal expansion in HLA-associated TCR beta chains than in equally common others. A later analysis linked a missense DCLRE1C variant to TCR beta V- and J-gene trimming.

PCR amplification relied on 60 Vbeta primers (plus 13 Jbeta primers). Generated by immunoSEQ multiplex PCR, the TCRdb table keeps only in-frame clones and is missing some. The table has some 140,000 clones, more than 75% seen once. The junction had 8 bases not matched to a gene; V was cut back by 2 bases and J by 4 bases. The CDR3 consists of 16 residues. Germline-derived CDR1 and CDR2 are SGHRS and YFSETQ. As for this clone: Its antigen is currently unknown.

Sequencing was performed on PBMCs. The sequence came from a man in his thirties or forties in good health and CMV-seropositive. This chain connects TRBV5-1 to TRBJ1-2; 10 nucleotides match TRBD1. The CDR3 nucleotides read TGCGCCAGCAGCTTATCCGGGACAGGGGAGACCTATGGCTACACCTTC. This gives the protein CASSLSGTGETYGYTF. The whole variable domain, filled in from reference TRBV5-1 and TRBJ1-2, reads KAGVTQTPRYLIKTRGQQVTLSCSPISGHRSVSWYQQTPGQGLQFLFEYFSETQRNKGNFPGRFSGRQFSNSRSEMNVSTLELGDSALYLCASSLSGTGETYGYTFGSGTRLTVV.